This T cell receptor beta chain was retrieved from a study of T cells in localized non-small cell lung cancer. Generated by immunoSEQ multiplex PCR, the TCRdb table keeps only in-frame clones and is missing some. The sample lists thousands of clones; more than 20% were seen once. Regarding the study as a whole: A median around 57 of the top 100 tumor clones appeared in adjacent lung. Uninvolved adjacent lung had the highest recorded T cell clonality, with tumor below it.

Of note for this clone: The antigen is undetermined.

The CDR3 is made up of 13 amino acids. CDR1 LNHDA and CDR2 SQIVND come from the germline V gene (reference sequence). Deletions cut 3 bases from V and 3 bases from J, with 9 bases between. The rearrangement uses TRBV19 and TRBJ2-7; the D gene could be TRBD1 or TRBD2 (5 bases each). The input for sequencing was normal lung tissue next to the tumor, taken before any cancer treatment. The clonotype originates from a male donor older than 55 with stage II lung adenocarcinoma. CDR3 amino acids: CASSIRDLYEQYF. The CDR3 nucleotides read TGTGCCAGTAGTATCCGGGACCTCTACGAGCAGTACTTC.